The clone carrying this T cell receptor beta chain was found a few times. Other DNA sequences within the sample encode an identical CDR3. Germline-derived CDR1 and CDR2 are KGHSH and LQKENI. Trimming left V 3 bases short and J 7 bases short, with 6 bases between. The CDR3 totals 11 residues. These data belong to a study of T cell changes during pregnancy in multiple sclerosis. Method: immunoSEQ multiplex PCR; TCRdb's copy keeps in-frame clones and lacks some. The sample consists of approximately 60,000 clones, approximately 90% of them appearing once. The clonotype originates from a female donor in good health, enrolled as a control in a pregnancy study. The chain recombines TRBV18 with TRBJ1-1; D gene ambiguous. Sequencing was performed on peripheral blood, taken after pregnancy. The CDR3 nucleotides read TGTGCCAGCTCACCGGCTGGTGAAGCTTTCTTT. Amino acids: CASSPAGEAFF.